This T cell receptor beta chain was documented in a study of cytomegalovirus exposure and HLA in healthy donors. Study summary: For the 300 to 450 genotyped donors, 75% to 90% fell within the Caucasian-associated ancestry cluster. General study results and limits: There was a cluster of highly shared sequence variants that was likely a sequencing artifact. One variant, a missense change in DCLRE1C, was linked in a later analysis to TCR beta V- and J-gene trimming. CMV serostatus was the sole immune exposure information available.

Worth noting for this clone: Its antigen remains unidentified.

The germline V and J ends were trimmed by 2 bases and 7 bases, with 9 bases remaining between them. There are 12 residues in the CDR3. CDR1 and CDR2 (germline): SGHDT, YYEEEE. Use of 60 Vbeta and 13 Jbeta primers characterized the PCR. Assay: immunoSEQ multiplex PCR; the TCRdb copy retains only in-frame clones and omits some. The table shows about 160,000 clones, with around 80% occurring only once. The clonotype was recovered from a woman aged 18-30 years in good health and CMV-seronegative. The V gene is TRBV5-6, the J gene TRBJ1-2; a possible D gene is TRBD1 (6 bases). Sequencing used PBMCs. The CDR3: CASSFRQVGYTF. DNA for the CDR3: TGTGCCAGCAGCTTCAGACAGGTTGGCTACACCTTC. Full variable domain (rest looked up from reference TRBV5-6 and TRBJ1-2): DAGVTQSPTHLIKTRGQQVTLRCSPKSGHDTVSWYQQALGQGPQFIFQYYEEEERQRGNFPDRFSGHQFPNYSSELNVNALLLGDSALYLCASSFRQVGYTFGSGTRLTVV.